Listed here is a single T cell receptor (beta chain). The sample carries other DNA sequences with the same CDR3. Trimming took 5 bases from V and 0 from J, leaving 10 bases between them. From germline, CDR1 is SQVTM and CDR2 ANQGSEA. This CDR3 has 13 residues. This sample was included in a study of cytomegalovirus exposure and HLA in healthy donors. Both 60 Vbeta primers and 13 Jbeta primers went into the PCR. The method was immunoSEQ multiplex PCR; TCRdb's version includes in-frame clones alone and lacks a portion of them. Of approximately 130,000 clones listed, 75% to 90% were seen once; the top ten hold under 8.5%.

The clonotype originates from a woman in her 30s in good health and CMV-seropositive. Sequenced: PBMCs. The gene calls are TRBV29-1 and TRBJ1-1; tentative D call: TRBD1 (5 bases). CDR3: CSVRGRMNTEAFF. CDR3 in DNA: TGCAGCGTTAGGGGCAGGATGAACACTGAAGCTTTCTTT.